This entry describes one T cell receptor beta chain. Only a few counts were recorded for this clone. There is no known antigen for this receptor. No much larger clone is present one base from it, and per-base qualities are unavailable. This entry is derived from a study of blood T cell repertoires in COVID-19 (TCRdb year 2020). For the wider study: Collaborator samples came from the United States, Italy and Spain and covered acute and convalescent phases of COVID-19. The repertoires were released in a freely available public database intended as a resource for research on the immune response to SARS-CoV-2. Subjects who had been exposed to COVID-19, were actively infected with it, or had recovered from it provided the deeply sampled blood TCRbeta repertoires that made up the dataset. HLA class I and class II types, where available, came from metadata supplied by the sample provider rather than from assay-based typing. The sample metadata nearly always contained a de-identified subject ID, COVID-19 status, age in years and sex. The prospective study material was composed of cDNA or gDNA derived from T cells, B-cell-depleted T cells, or PBMCs. The samples were drawn from two sources: the first 160 participants of the ongoing ImmuneRACE study, and 1,000 to 1,500 subjects contributed by 6 global collaborators.

Participants in the prospective study were enrolled through a virtual design, were aged roughly 18 to 100 years, and lived in roughly 24 United States geographic areas. To assign participants to cohorts, the prospective study relied on clinical history that participants themselves reported in a screening survey and a study questionnaire. Each participant in the prospective study had whole blood, serum and a nasopharyngeal or oropharyngeal swab collected by mobile phlebotomists. Additional blood draws and questionnaires over an approximately 2-month period could optionally be provided by prospective study participants. Before DNA extraction, blood samples from the prospective study were shipped at room temperature or frozen. The research as a whole found: The amount of clinical and demographic metadata varied by source and participant and was provided uncurated.

The immunoSEQ Assay, a bias-controlled multiplex PCR, was used to amplify TCRbeta CDR3 regions from genomic DNA. In the authors' own workflow: The number of nucleated cells in each sample was estimated by amplification of reference gene primers within the assay. To quantify the absolute abundance of each unique TCRbeta CDR3 rearrangement, sequence reads were collapsed and filtered. Productive Simpson clonality was computed per sample as the square root of Simpson's diversity index over productive rearrangements. TCRdb carries this immuneACCESS record with in-frame sequences only. Its versions omit some clonotypes, under half of them owing to an unresolved V gene in the studies checked, with the rest unexplained. For V, J and clone size, that table is used; D and trimming come from the DNA. In this sample the table shows hundreds of thousands of clones, approximately 85% of which occur a single time. Approximately 9.6% of the sample comes from the top ten.

The sequenced material came from PBMCs or T cells enriched from blood (not recorded which). The receptor comes from a woman aged 45-65 years with acute COVID-19.

In nucleotide form, the sequence is TGTGCCACCAGTTCGGGACAGGGTTACCAAGAGACCCAGTACTTC. This codes for CATSSGQGYQETQYF. The sequence links TRBV24-1 to TRBJ2-5; 9 bases in the middle match TRBD1. V is pruned by 6 bases and J by 0 bases, leaving 4 bases of the junction without a gene match. The CDR3, cysteine through phenylalanine, is 15 amino acids long. Only the CDR3 part of the read is kept: 45 bases, read in frame from the first base. CDR1 and CDR2 (KGHDR, SFDVKD) derive from the germline V gene.